This T cell receptor beta chain was recorded in a study of blood T cell repertoires in COVID-19. Participants were placed into cohorts based on the clinical history they reported. Clones were read by immunoSEQ multiplex PCR, and TCRdb kept only the in-frame ones, dropping some. The data show 230,000 or so clones, approximately 88% seen once. The CDR3 totals 14 residues. Sequencing input: PBMCs or T cells enriched from blood (not recorded which). The receptor was derived from a woman aged 40 to 55 with acute COVID-19. This chain connects TRBV21-1 to TRBJ2-7; the table calls TRBD1, which could not be checked here. TRBV21-1 is labeled a pseudogene. The CDR3 DNA reads TGTGCCAGCAGCAAAGTTGGGGGCCCCTACGAGCAGTACTTC. This encodes CASSKVGGPYEQYF.